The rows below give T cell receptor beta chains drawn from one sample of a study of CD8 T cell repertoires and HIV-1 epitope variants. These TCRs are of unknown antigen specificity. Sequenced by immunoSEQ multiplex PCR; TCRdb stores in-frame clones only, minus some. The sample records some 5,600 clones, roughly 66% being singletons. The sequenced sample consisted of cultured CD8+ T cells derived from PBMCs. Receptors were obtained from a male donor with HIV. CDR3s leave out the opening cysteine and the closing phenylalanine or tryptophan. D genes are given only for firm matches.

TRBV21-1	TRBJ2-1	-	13	ASSKEGLSYNEQF
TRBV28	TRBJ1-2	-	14	ASSLDPTDFNYGYT
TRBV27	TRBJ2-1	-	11	ASTLRGTYEQF
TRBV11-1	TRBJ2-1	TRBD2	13	ASSFGTSGSNEQF
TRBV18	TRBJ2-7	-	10	ASSRGASEQY
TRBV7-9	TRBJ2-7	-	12	ASSSGRDSYEQY
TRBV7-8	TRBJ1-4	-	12	ASSLALGDEKLF
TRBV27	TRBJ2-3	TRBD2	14	ASRHTTTSGTDTQY
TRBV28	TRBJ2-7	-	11	ASSSAGVDEQY
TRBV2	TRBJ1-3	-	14	ASRGTLESSGNTIY
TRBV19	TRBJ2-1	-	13	ASSMAGIIYNEQF
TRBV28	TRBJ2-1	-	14	ASSPLSSSPYNEQF
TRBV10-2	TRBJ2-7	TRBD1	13	ASSDWTGNSYEQY
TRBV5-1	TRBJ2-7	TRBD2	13	ASSPLGTSSYEQY
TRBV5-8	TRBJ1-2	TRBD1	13	ASSLGQGIPYGYT
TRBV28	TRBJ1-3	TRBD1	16	ASSLLLAGTDSGNTIY
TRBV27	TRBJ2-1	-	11	ASSQAYNNEQF
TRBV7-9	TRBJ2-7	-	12	ASSLVQSPYEQY
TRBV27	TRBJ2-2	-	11	ASTQANTGELF
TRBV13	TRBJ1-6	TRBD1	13	ASSGTGTGELPLH
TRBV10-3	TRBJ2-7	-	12	AISESLLADEQY
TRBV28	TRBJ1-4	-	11	ASSPATNEKLF
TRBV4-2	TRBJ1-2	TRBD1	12	ASSQTGQGRGYT
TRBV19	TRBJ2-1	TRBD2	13	ASSISVAGYNEQF
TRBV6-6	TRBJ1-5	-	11	ASSWGATQPQH
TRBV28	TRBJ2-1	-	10	ASSLEYNEQF
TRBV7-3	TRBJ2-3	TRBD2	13	ASSFAAGGTDTQY
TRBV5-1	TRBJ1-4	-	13	ASSSNRETNEKLF
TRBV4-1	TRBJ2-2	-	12	ASSLDWNTGELF
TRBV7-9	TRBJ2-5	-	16	ASSLAISLVQKQETQY
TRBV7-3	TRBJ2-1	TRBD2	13	ASSLSGGFYNEQF
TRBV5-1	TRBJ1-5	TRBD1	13	ASSWTGESNQPQH
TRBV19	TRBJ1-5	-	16	ASSIAARWGNSNQPQH
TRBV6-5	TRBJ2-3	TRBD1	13	ASSFGTANTDTQY
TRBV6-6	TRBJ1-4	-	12	ASSYLVRGEKLF
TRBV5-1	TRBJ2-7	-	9	ASRGGYEQY
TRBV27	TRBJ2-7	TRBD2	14	ASSPSGLAGSYEQY
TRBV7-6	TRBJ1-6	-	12	ASSQAGGNSPLH
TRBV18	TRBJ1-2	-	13	ASSPGDTGDYGYT
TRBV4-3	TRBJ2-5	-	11	ASSSLLTETQY
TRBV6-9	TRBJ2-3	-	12	ASSPGLRDGTQY
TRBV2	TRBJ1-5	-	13	ASSENGVGNQPQH
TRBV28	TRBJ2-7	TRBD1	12	ASSPPGGSYEQY
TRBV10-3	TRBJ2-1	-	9	AIRSNNEQF
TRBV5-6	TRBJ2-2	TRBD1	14	ASSFGTGDITGELF
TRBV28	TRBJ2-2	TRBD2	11	GMKREDTGELF
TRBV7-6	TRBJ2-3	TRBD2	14	ASSSPTSGNTDTQY
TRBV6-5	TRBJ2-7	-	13	ASSYSVDNLYEQY
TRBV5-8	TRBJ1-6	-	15	ASSLHDSLDQDSPLH